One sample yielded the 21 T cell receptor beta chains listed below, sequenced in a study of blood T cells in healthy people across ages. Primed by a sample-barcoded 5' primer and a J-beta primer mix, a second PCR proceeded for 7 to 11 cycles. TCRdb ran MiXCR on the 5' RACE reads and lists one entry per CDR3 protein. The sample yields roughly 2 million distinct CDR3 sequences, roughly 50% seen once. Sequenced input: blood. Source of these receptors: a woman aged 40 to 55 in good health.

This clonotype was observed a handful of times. The CDR3 region is CASSLKTQGNYGYTF. CDR3 nucleotide sequence: TGTGCCAGCAGCCTAAAAACCCAGGGGAACTATGGCTACACCTTC. This sequence joins TRBV4-2 and TRBJ1-2; a weak D match, TRBD1 (6 bases). Germline V lookup: CDR1 LGHNA, CDR2 YNFKEQ. The CDR3 extends over 15 amino acids. Trimming removed 4 bases from V and 2 bases from J, with 14 bases in between.

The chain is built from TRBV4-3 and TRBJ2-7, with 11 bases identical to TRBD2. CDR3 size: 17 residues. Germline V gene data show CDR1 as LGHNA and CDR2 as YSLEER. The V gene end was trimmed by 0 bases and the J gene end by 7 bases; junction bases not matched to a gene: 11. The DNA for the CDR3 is TGCGCCAGCAGCCAAGAAGGGAGACTAGCGGGGTTGAATGAGCAGTACTTC. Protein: CASSQEGRLAGLNEQYF.

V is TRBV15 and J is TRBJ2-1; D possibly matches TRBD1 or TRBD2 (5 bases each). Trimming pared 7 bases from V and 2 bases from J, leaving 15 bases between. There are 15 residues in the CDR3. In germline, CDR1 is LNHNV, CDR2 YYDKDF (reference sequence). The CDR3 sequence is CATKTVGRAYNEQFF. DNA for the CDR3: TGTGCCACCAAAACCGTGGGACGGGCCTACAATGAGCAGTTCTTC.

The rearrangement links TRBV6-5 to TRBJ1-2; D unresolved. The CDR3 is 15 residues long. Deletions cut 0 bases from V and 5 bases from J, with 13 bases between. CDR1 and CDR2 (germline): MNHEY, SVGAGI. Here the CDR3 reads CASSYSEVGGYGYTF. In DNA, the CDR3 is TGTGCCAGCAGTTACTCGGAAGTTGGTGGTTATGGCTACACCTTC.

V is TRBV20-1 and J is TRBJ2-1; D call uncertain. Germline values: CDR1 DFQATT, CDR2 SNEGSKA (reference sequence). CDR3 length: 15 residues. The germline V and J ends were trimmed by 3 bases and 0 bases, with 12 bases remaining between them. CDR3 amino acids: CSARWPETSYNEQFF. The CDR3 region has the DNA TGCAGTGCTAGGTGGCCTGAGACCTCCTACAATGAGCAGTTCTTC.

The CDR3: CASSQARTSYNEQFF. CDR3 DNA: TGCGCCAGCAGCCAGGCCAGAACATCCTACAATGAGCAGTTCTTC. The rearrangement joins TRBV4-1 to TRBJ2-1; no clear D. Per the germline V gene, CDR1 is MGHRA and CDR2 is YSYEKL. The CDR3 is 15 residues long. Between the trimmed V and J ends, which lost 3 bases and 1 base, there was a span of 10 bases.

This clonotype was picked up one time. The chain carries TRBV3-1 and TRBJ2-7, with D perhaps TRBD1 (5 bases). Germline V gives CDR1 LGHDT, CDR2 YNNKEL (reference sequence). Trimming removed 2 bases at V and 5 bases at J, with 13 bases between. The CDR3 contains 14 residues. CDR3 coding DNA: TGTGCCAGCAGCCAACAGGGTAAATCAGACGAGCAGTACTTC. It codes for CASSQQGKSDEQYF.

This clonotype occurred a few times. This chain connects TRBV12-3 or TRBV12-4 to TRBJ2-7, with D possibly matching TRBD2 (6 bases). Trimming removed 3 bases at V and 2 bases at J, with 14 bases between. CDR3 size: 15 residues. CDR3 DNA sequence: TGTGCCAGCAGTTTGGCCCTCGGGGGAGCCTACGAGCAGTACTTC. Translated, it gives CASSLALGGAYEQYF.

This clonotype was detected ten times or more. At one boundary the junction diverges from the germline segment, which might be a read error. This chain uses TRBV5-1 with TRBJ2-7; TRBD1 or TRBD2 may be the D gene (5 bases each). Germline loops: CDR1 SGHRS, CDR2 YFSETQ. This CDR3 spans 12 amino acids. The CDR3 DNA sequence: TGTGCCAGCAGTTTGGGGGCCTACGAGCAGTACTTC. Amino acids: CASSLGAYEQYF.

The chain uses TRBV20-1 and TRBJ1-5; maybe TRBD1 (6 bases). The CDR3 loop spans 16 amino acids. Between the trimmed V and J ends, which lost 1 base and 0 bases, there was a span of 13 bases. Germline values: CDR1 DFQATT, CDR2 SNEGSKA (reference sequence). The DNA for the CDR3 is TGCAGTGCTAGAGCCCGGACAGAATCTAGCAATCAGCCCCAGCATTTT. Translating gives CSARARTESSNQPQHF.

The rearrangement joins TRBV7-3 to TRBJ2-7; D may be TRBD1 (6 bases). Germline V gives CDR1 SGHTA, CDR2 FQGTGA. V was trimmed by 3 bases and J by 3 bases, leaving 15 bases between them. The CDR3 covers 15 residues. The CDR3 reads CASSFHPGHLYEQYF. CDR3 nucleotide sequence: TGTGCCAGCAGCTTCCACCCGGGACACCTCTACGAGCAGTACTTC. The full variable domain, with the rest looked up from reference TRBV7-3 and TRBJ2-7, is GAGVSQTPSNKVTEKGKYVELRCDPISGHTALYWYRQSLGQGPEFLIYFQGTGAADDSGLPNDRFFAVRPEGSVSTLKIQRTERGDSAVYLCASSFHPGHLYEQYFGPGTRLTVT.

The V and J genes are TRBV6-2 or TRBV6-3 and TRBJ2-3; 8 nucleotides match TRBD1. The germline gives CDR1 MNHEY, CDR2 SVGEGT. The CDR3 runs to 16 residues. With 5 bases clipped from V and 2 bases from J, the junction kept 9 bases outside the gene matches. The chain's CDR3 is CASSLAGTGPTDTQYF. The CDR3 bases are TGTGCCAGCAGTCTTGCAGGGACAGGCCCCACAGATACGCAGTATTTT.

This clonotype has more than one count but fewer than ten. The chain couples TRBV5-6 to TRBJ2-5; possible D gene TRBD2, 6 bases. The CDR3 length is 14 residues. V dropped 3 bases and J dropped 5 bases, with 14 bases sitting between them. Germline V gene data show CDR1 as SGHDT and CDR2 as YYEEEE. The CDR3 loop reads CASSSGDVGETQYF. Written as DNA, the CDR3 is TGTGCCAGCAGCTCGGGGGACGTCGGGGAGACCCAGTACTTC.

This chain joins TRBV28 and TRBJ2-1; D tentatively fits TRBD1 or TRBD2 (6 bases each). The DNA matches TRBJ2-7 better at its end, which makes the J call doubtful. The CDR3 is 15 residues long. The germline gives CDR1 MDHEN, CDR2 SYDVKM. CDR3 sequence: CASSFPGARGNEQYF. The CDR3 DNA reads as TGTGCCAGCAGTTTTCCGGGGGCCCGGGGCAATGAGCAGTACTTC.

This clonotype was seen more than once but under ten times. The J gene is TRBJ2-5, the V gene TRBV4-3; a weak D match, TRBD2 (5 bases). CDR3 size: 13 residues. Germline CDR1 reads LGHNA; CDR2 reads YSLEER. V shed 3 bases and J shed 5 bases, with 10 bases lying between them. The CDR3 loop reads CASSHKRGETQYF. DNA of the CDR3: TGCGCCAGCAGCCATAAACGCGGGGAGACCCAGTACTTC.

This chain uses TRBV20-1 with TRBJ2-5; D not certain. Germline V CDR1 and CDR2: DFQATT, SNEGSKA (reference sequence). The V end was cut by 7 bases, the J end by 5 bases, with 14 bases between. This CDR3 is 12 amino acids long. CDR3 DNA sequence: TGCAGTGTTACGGACCCTCAGGAGACCCAGTACTTC. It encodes CSVTDPQETQYF.

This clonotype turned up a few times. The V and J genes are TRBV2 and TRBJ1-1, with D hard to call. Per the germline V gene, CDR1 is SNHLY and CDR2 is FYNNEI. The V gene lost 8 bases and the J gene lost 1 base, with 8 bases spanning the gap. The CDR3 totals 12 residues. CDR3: CASPNRNTEAFF. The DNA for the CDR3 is TGTGCCAGCCCTAATAGGAACACTGAAGCTTTCTTT. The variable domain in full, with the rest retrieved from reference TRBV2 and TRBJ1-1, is EPEVTQTPSHQVTQMGQEVILRCVPISNHLYFYWYRQILGQKVEFLVSFYNNEISEKSEIFDDQFSVERPDGSNFTLKIRSTKLEDSAMYFCASPNRNTEAFFGQGTRLTVV.

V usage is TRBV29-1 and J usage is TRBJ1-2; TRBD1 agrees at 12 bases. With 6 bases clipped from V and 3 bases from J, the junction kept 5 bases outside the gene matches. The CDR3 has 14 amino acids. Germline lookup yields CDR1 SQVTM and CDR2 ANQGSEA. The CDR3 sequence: CSVGGQGAYYGYTF. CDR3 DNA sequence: TGCAGCGTGGGGGGACAGGGGGCGTACTATGGCTACACCTTC.

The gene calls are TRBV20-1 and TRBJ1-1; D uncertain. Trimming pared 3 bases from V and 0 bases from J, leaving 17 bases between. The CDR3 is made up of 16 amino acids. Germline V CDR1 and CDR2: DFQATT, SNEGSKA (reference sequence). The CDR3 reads CSARWRGIRMNTEAFF. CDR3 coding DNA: TGCAGTGCTAGGTGGCGGGGAATAAGAATGAACACTGAAGCTTTCTTT.

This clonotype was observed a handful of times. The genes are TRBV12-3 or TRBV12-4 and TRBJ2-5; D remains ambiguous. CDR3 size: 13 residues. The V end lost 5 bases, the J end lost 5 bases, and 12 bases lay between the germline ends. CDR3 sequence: CASSIMVWETQYF. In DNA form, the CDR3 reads TGTGCCAGCAGTATTATGGTTTGGGAGACCCAGTACTTC.

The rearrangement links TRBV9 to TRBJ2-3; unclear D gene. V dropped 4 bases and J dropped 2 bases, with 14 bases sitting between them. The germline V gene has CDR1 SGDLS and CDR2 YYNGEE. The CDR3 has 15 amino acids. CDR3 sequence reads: CASSPGYYSTDTQYF. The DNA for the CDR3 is TGTGCCAGCAGCCCCGGGTACTATTCCACAGATACGCAGTATTTT.